One sample yielded the 19 T cell receptor beta chains listed below, sequenced in a study of beta chain features in type 1 diabetes. Of the isolated RNA, all was reverse transcribed, and so the sequenced material was expressed TCRB transcripts. Repertoires were generated with immunoSEQ multiplex PCR, while TCRdb's copy carries only in-frame clones and drops some. The sample yields roughly 610,000 clones, 15% seen once. Sequencing was done on a sample of naive CD4+ T cells from blood. These receptors all stem from a man between 18 and 35 years old in good health.

This clone has more than one count but fewer than ten. Other DNA variants within this sample encode the same CDR3. This chain links TRBV10-3 with TRBJ1-4; D not resolved. V was pared by 3 bases and J by 3 bases, with 2 bases between. The CDR3 consists of 12 residues. Germline V gives CDR1 ENHRY, CDR2 SYGVKD. The CDR3 DNA reads TGTGCCATCAGTGAATCTAATGAAAAACTGTTTTTT. Residues: CAISESNEKLFF.

The chain couples TRBV27 to TRBJ1-4; the D is unclear. Trimming took off 3 bases at V and 5 bases at J, with 10 bases between the two ends. The CDR3 consists of 14 residues. From germline, CDR1 is MNHEY and CDR2 SMNVEV (reference sequence). CDR3 region: CASSLSQKNEKLFF. CDR3 bases: TGTGCCAGCAGTTTGAGCCAGAAAAATGAAAAACTGTTTTTT.

The rearrangement links TRBV11-2 to TRBJ2-4; 10 positions match TRBD1. This CDR3 region has 14 residues. Looked up from germline, CDR1 is SGHAT and CDR2 is FQNNGV. J gave up 5 bases and V 5 bases, and 3 bases lay outside the gene matches. The CDR3 bases are TGTGCCAGCAGCGACAGGGGGCAAGAAAACATTCAGTACTTC. Translation gives CASSDRGQENIQYF.

Only a few counts were recorded for this clone. Other nucleotide sequences in the sample specify the same CDR3. The chain employs TRBV28 and TRBJ2-5, with TRBD2 as a possible D gene (5 bases). The CDR3 length is 14 residues. V was clipped by 2 bases and J by 2 bases, with 9 bases between them. Germline lookup yields CDR1 MDHEN and CDR2 SYDVKM. CDR3 sequence reads: CASSLVRVQETQYF. In nucleotides, the CDR3 is TGTGCCAGCAGTTTAGTGAGGGTTCAAGAGACCCAGTACTTC.

This clone occurred a few times. The DNA for the CDR3 is TGCGCCAGCAGCCAAGATTGGCAGGTGAATTTCTATGGCTACACCTTC. Its translation is CASSQDWQVNFYGYTF. The genes are TRBV4-3 and TRBJ1-2; D not resolved. The length of the CDR3 is 16 residues. Trimming removed 0 bases from V and 4 bases from J, with 15 bases in between. Germline-derived CDR1 and CDR2 are LGHNA and YSLEER.

The chain carries TRBV7-6 and TRBJ2-5; 7 bases match TRBD1. CDR3 length: 16 amino acids. Germline loops: CDR1 SGHVS, CDR2 FNYEAQ. V was pared by 5 bases and J by 1 base, with 10 bases of the junction left unmatched. CDR3 DNA: TGTGCCAGCAGCCCTCGACAGGGATTATTCCAAGAGACCCAGTACTTC. It is translated as CASSPRQGLFQETQYF.

This clone has more than one count but fewer than ten. This chain joins TRBV5-8 and TRBJ2-1, with TRBD1 as a possible D gene (6 bases). The germline V and J ends were trimmed by 4 bases and 4 bases, with 15 bases remaining between them. The CDR3 has 15 residues. Germline assignment: CDR1 SGHTS and CDR2 YDEGEE. CDR3 loop: CASSPQGRRYNEQFF. DNA of the CDR3: TGTGCCAGCAGCCCCCAGGGGCGCAGATACAATGAGCAGTTCTTC.

The V and J genes are TRBV7-2 and TRBJ1-2; no reliable D call. V was cut by 4 bases and J by 4 bases, with 16 bases left in between. The germline V gene has CDR1 SGHTA and CDR2 FQGNSA. This CDR3 has 15 amino acids. The CDR3 region is CASSSRRGATYGYTF. CDR3 nucleotide sequence: TGTGCCAGCAGCTCCCGGAGAGGTGCCACCTATGGCTACACCTTC.

This clone has just a few counts. This sequence joins TRBV15 and TRBJ1-4; 9 bases fit TRBD1. Losses at the gene ends were 5 bases for V and 8 bases for J; bases not matched to a gene: 9. Per the germline V gene, CDR1 is LNHNV and CDR2 is YYDKDF (reference sequence). The CDR3 totals 15 residues. The CDR3 coding sequence is TGTGCCACCAGCGGCTCGGACAGGGGTGGAGAAAAACTGTTTTTT. Protein sequence: CATSGSDRGGEKLFF.

This clone has more than one count but fewer than ten. This sequence joins TRBV10-3 and TRBJ1-4, with D possibly matching TRBD1 (6 bases). From germline, CDR1 is ENHRY and CDR2 SYGVKD. The CDR3 loop spans 12 amino acids. V lost 3 bases, J lost 10 bases, and 9 bases lay in between. The CDR3: CAISDQGRKLFF. The CDR3 coding sequence is TGTGCCATCAGTGACCAGGGGCGAAAACTGTTTTTT.

This rearrangement joins TRBV27 to TRBJ2-1, with TRBD2 as a possible D gene (5 bases). Germline V gene sequence: CDR1 MNHEY, CDR2 SMNVEV (reference sequence). The V and J ends lost 7 bases and 10 bases respectively, with 17 bases between them. This CDR3 comprises 13 residues. Written as DNA, the CDR3 is TGTGCCAGCAACCTTTTATCCGCTAGCGAGCAGTTCTTC. It translates to CASNLLSASEQFF.

Concerning this clone itself: This specimen includes other DNA sequences encoding the same CDR3. This chain joins TRBV18 and TRBJ2-7; TRBD1 is a possible D gene (6 bases). This CDR3 spans 12 amino acids. Trimming shortened V by 3 bases and J by 4 bases, and 7 bases separated the two germline ends. Germline CDR1 and CDR2: KGHSH and LQKENI. DNA for the CDR3: TGTGCCAGCTCACCCGGACAGTACGAGCAGTACTTC. It encodes CASSPGQYEQYF.

V gene TRBV10-3 combines with J gene TRBJ2-1, with 12 bases matching TRBD2. The CDR3 contains 14 residues. V dropped 5 bases and J dropped 7; count of bases not matched to a gene: 3. Germline V gene data show CDR1 as ENHRY and CDR2 as SYGVKD. The CDR3 sequence: CAISPLAGGNEQFF. The CDR3 DNA reads TGTGCCATCAGTCCACTAGCGGGAGGAAATGAGCAGTTCTTC.

The chain combines TRBV5-5 with TRBJ2-6; D not certain. Trimming removed 0 bases at V and 2 bases at J, with 0 bases between. The CDR3 loop spans 13 amino acids. From germline, CDR1 is SGHKS and CDR2 YYEKEE (reference sequence). CDR3 sequence: CASSLAGANVLTF. CDR3 bases: TGTGCCAGCAGCTTGGCTGGGGCCAACGTCCTGACTTTC.

The chain combines TRBV30 with TRBJ1-5; perhaps TRBD1 as D (6 bases). The V end lost 2 bases, the J end lost 4 bases, and 15 bases lay between the germline ends. The CDR3 is 15 residues long. The germline V gene encodes CDR1 GTSNPN and CDR2 SVGIG (reference sequence). CDR3: CAWSSRGIANQPQHF. The CDR3 region has the DNA TGTGCCTGGAGTAGCAGGGGTATAGCAAATCAGCCCCAGCATTTT. Filled out from reference TRBV30 and TRBJ1-5, the complete variable domain reads SQTIHQWPATLVQPVGSPLSLECTVEGTSNPNLYWYRQAAGRGLQLLFYSVGIGQISSEVPQNLSASRPQDRQFILSSKKLLLSDSGFYLCAWSSRGIANQPQHFGDGTRLSIL.

The CDR3 DNA follows: TGTGCTAGTGGTTTGCGTCGACAATTACCGGGACTAGCGGGTTTAAATGAGCAGTTCTTC. It specifies CASGLRRQLPGLAGLNEQFF. The chain employs TRBV12-5 and TRBJ2-1; TRBD2 agrees at 12 bases. Looked up from germline, CDR1 is LGHNT and CDR2 is FRNRAP. CDR3 length: 20 amino acids. V dropped 2 bases and J dropped 7; count of bases not matched to a gene: 18.

The genes are TRBV28 and TRBJ2-6, with D perhaps TRBD1 (6 bases). The germline V gene encodes CDR1 MDHEN and CDR2 SYDVKM. This CDR3 region has 17 residues. V was pared by 3 bases and J by 0 bases, with 12 bases between. The CDR3: CASSLNRVASGANVLTF. The CDR3, as DNA: TGTGCCAGCAGTTTGAACAGGGTGGCCTCTGGGGCCAACGTCCTGACTTTC.

The table lists this clone with a few counts. V and J are TRBV13 and TRBJ2-7; D perhaps matches TRBD2 (6 bases). Trimming cost V 5 bases and J 0 bases, with 17 bases left between them. The CDR3 extends over 16 amino acids. The germline V gene encodes CDR1 PRHDT and CDR2 FYEKMQ (reference sequence). The chain's CDR3 is CASSTQRADPSYEQYF. CDR3 DNA: TGTGCCAGCAGCACTCAGCGGGCGGACCCCTCCTACGAGCAGTACTTC.

The table lists this clone with a few counts. This sequence joins TRBV9 and TRBJ2-1, with 8 bases aligning to TRBD2. CDR1 is SGDLS and CDR2 is YYNGEE in the germline V gene. The CDR3 has 16 residues. The J segment lost 7 bases and the V segment lost 0 bases, leaving 9 bases of the junction unmatched. The CDR3 here is CASSVDPAGDQNEQFF. CDR3 nucleotide sequence: TGTGCCAGCAGCGTAGATCCAGCGGGAGATCAAAATGAGCAGTTCTTC.